This entry lists 22 T cell receptor beta chains sequenced from one sample in a study of blood T cell repertoires in COVID-19. The table came from immunoSEQ multiplex PCR; TCRdb's copy has only in-frame clones and leaves some out. Of approximately 150,000 clones in the sample, roughly 80% were seen once. Sequencing input: peripheral blood. The receptors were sampled from a human donor in a cohort sampled during active COVID-19.

V and J are TRBV29-1 and TRBJ1-1, with D perhaps TRBD1 (5 bases). V lost 4 bases, J lost 1 base, and 16 bases lay in between. This CDR3 is 15 amino acids long. The germline V gene encodes CDR1 SQVTM and CDR2 ANQGSEA. The CDR3 loop is CSVVPSTVKNTEAFF. The CDR3 region has the DNA TGCAGCGTTGTCCCCTCGACAGTCAAGAACACTGAAGCTTTCTTT.

The chain is built from TRBV11-2 and TRBJ2-1; 9 nucleotides match TRBD1. Germline lookup yields CDR1 SGHAT and CDR2 FQNNGV. The CDR3 has 13 residues. V shed 4 bases, J shed 9 bases, and the junction held 4 bases outside the gene matches. CDR3 amino acids: CASSWTGASEQFF. CDR3 DNA sequence: TGTGCCAGCAGCTGGACAGGGGCAAGTGAGCAGTTCTTC.

V and J are TRBV6-5 and TRBJ1-2; 9 bases match TRBD1. Trimming took 6 bases from V and 4 from J; bases not matched to a gene: 6. Germline CDR1 is MNHEY and CDR2 is SVGAGI. CDR3 length: 14 residues. In nucleotides, the CDR3 is TGTGCCAGCAGGCTGGGACAGGGCGGCTATGGCTACACCTTC. Translating it yields CASRLGQGGYGYTF.

The V call is TRBV19, the J call TRBJ2-3, with D maybe TRBD2 (6 bases). Germline CDR1 is LNHDA and CDR2 is SQIVND (reference sequence). The V end lost 5 bases, the J end lost 2 bases, and 14 bases lay between the germline ends. This CDR3 has 15 amino acids. In DNA, the CDR3 is TGTGCCAGTAGTGCCCGGGACTTACACACAGATACGCAGTATTTT. Its translation: CASSARDLHTDTQYF. Complete variable domain (other parts from reference TRBV19 and TRBJ2-3): DGGITQSPKYLFRKEGQNVTLSCEQNLNHDAMYWYRQDPGQGLRLIYYSQIVNDFQKGDIAEGYSVSREKKESFPLTVTSAQKNPTAFYLCASSARDLHTDTQYFGPGTRLTVL.

The chain combines TRBV18 with TRBJ1-6; D ambiguous. The CDR3 loop spans 15 amino acids. The V and J ends lost 2 bases and 7 bases respectively, with 12 bases between them. Per the germline V gene, CDR1 is KGHSH and CDR2 is LQKENI. CDR3 nucleotide sequence: TGTGCCAGCTCACCAGGCGGCGGGGTCAATTCACCCCTCCACTTT. Amino acid sequence: CASSPGGGVNSPLHF.

This chain joins TRBV5-5 and TRBJ2-7; TRBD1 agrees at 9 bases. The CDR3 sequence is 16 residues long. With 0 bases clipped from V and 3 bases from J, the junction kept 7 bases outside the gene matches. Germline CDR1 reads SGHKS; CDR2 reads YYEKEE (reference sequence). CDR3 region: CASSLEWTGASYEQYV. CDR3 DNA: TGTGCCAGCAGCTTGGAGTGGACAGGGGCGAGCTACGAGCAGTACGTC.

This clone was seen only a few times. The rearrangement links TRBV3-1 (or the pseudogene TRBV3-2) to TRBJ2-7; weak D call: TRBD2 (5 bases). With 0 bases removed from V and 4 bases from J, the gap between germline ends came to 16 bases. The CDR3 covers 16 residues. The germline CDR1 and CDR2 sequences are LGHDT and YNNKEL (reference sequence). The CDR3 nucleotides read TGTGCCAGCAGCCAAGAGGTAGGCTCCCGGAGGTACGAGCAGTACTTC. Its translation: CASSQEVGSRRYEQYF.

The chain couples TRBV27 to TRBJ2-7; D may be TRBD2 (7 bases). Germline V gene lookup returns CDR1 MNHEY and CDR2 SMNVEV (reference sequence). Trimming removed 0 bases from V and 6 bases from J, with 18 bases in between. The CDR3 spans 16 residues. This CDR3 is CASSLSRGGASGEQYF. In DNA, the CDR3 is TGTGCCAGCAGTTTATCTCGAGGGGGGGCCTCCGGCGAGCAGTACTTC.

J is TRBJ2-2 and V is TRBV6-5; D not certain. Per the germline V gene, CDR1 is MNHEY and CDR2 is SVGAGI. V dropped 6 bases and J dropped 1 base, with 9 bases sitting between them. This CDR3 is built from 14 residues. This CDR3 reads CASSATGNTGELFF. The CDR3 bases are TGTGCCAGCAGCGCGACGGGGAACACCGGGGAGCTGTTTTTT.

The rearrangement joins TRBV2 to TRBJ2-7, with TRBD1 matching over 10 bases. V trimming: 10 bases; J trimming: 2 bases; junction bases outside the gene matches: 5. Germline-derived CDR1 and CDR2 are SNHLY and FYNNEI. The CDR3 spans 13 residues. This CDR3 reads CATRGQGAYEQYF. The CDR3 coding sequence is TGTGCCACTCGAGGACAGGGGGCCTACGAGCAGTACTTC.

The rearrangement links TRBV5-1 to TRBJ2-1; tentatively, D is TRBD1 (5 bases). Trimming removed 8 bases at V and 2 bases at J, with 8 bases between. CDR1 is SGHRS, CDR2 YFSETQ, per germline. The CDR3 totals 12 residues. The CDR3 sequence: CASATAYNEQFF. The CDR3 DNA is TGCGCCAGTGCGACAGCCTACAATGAGCAGTTCTTC.

The sample holds one count of this clone. The chain is built from TRBV7-9 and TRBJ1-1; tentative D call: TRBD1 (6 bases). The CDR3 is made up of 14 amino acids. CDR1 is SEHNR and CDR2 is FQNEAQ in the germline V gene (reference sequence). V lost 1 base to trimming and J lost 2 bases, with 8 bases between them. This chain's CDR3 is CASSLGGGNTEAFF. The CDR3 DNA is TGTGCCAGCAGCTTAGGAGGGGGAAACACTGAAGCTTTCTTT.

The chain uses TRBV9 and TRBJ2-3, with unresolved D. V was shortened by 1 base and J by 6 bases, with 12 bases between the two germline ends. The CDR3 is 14 amino acids. Germline V lookup: CDR1 SGDLS, CDR2 YYNGEE. DNA for the CDR3: TGTGCCAGCAGCGTAAGGCAGGCTATGGATACGCAGTATTTT. Protein sequence: CASSVRQAMDTQYF.

Only one count was recorded for this clone. The chain uses TRBV11-2 and TRBJ2-5, with 8 bases fitting TRBD1. CDR3 size: 13 residues. Germline trimming cut 7 bases from V and 5 bases from J; bases unmatched to any gene: 6. Looked up from germline, CDR1 is SGHAT and CDR2 is FQNNGV. CDR3 DNA sequence: TGTGCCAGCACCGAGGGACAGGAGGAGACCCAGTACTTC. It specifies CASTEGQEETQYF. Drawing the rest from reference TRBV11-2 and TRBJ2-5, the complete variable domain is EAGVAQSPRYKIIEKRQSVAFWCNPISGHATLYWYQQILGQGPKLLIQFQNNGVVDDSQLPKDRFSAERLKGVDSTLKIQPAKLEDSAVYLCASTEGQEETQYFGPGTRLLVL.

The chain couples TRBV5-1 to TRBJ1-4; 10 bases are shared with TRBD1. Losses at the gene ends were 3 bases for V and 8 bases for J; bases not matched to a gene: 10. This CDR3 spans 16 amino acids. Germline CDR1 SGHRS, CDR2 YFSETQ. CDR3 region: CASSSNTGQGREKLFF. The CDR3 bases are TGCGCCAGCAGCTCGAATACGGGACAGGGGAGGGAAAAACTGTTTTTT.

The V gene is TRBV30, the J gene TRBJ1-5; D may be TRBD1 (6 bases). Germline CDR1 and CDR2: GTSNPN and SVGIG (reference sequence). The CDR3 extends over 14 amino acids. Trimming stripped 0 bases from V and 5 bases from J, with 11 bases between. As DNA, the CDR3 is TGTGCCTGGAGTGTACTAGGGGGATATCAGCCCCAGCATTTT. Encoded protein: CAWSVLGGYQPQHF.

This clone appeared a single time. This chain connects TRBV3-1 (or the pseudogene TRBV3-2) to TRBJ2-7; a possible D gene is TRBD1 (5 bases). Trimming cost V 4 bases and J 4 bases, with 11 bases left between them. This CDR3 has 13 residues. Germline values: CDR1 LGHDT, CDR2 YNNKEL (reference sequence). Here the CDR3 DNA reads TGTGCCAGCAGCCTTCGACGACAGTACGAGCAGTACTTC. Encoded protein: CASSLRRQYEQYF.

This chain connects TRBV11-1 to TRBJ1-1, with 10 bases identical to TRBD1. J lost 4 bases, V lost 1 base, and 6 bases had no gene match. Germline V gene lookup returns CDR1 SGHAT and CDR2 FQDESV (reference sequence). The CDR3 is 16 residues long. The DNA for the CDR3 is TGTGCCAGCAGCTTAGGGACAGGGGGGTTTCGCACTGAAGCTTTCTTT. Its protein product is CASSLGTGGFRTEAFF.

This clone has only one observation. The V and J genes are TRBV29-1 and TRBJ2-3; TRBD2 might be the D (6 bases). The CDR3 has 13 amino acids. V was shortened by 6 bases and J by 0 bases, with 10 bases between the two germline ends. Per the germline V gene, CDR1 is SQVTM and CDR2 is ANQGSEA. The CDR3 loop reads CSVRGTSTDTQYF. DNA for the CDR3: TGCAGCGTGCGAGGGACTAGCACAGATACGCAGTATTTT.

The rearrangement uses TRBV27 and TRBJ2-5; D unclear. The germline V gene encodes CDR1 MNHEY and CDR2 SMNVEV (reference sequence). V lost 6 bases and J lost 2, with 10 bases in between. There are 13 residues in the CDR3. The CDR3 protein is CASSHGLQETQYF. The CDR3, as DNA: TGTGCCAGCAGCCACGGGTTACAAGAGACCCAGTACTTC.

The chain links TRBV19 to TRBJ2-1, with TRBD2 as a possible D gene (6 bases). Per germline, CDR1 LNHDA and CDR2 SQIVND (reference sequence). The CDR3 is made up of 14 amino acids. Trimming took off 3 bases at V and 6 bases at J, with 12 bases between the two ends. The CDR3 here is CASSINAGINEQFF. CDR3 bases: TGTGCCAGTAGTATCAATGCGGGGATCAATGAGCAGTTCTTC.

The V call is TRBV6-5, the J call TRBJ1-6, with TRBD1 matching over 7 bases. Germline V gene data show CDR1 as MNHEY and CDR2 as SVGAGI. The CDR3 is made up of 12 amino acids. The V and J ends lost 6 bases and 8 bases, in that order; junction bases with no gene match: 1. The CDR3 region has the DNA TGTGCCAGCAGAACAGGGGATTCACCCCTCCACTTT. This codes for CASRTGDSPLHF.